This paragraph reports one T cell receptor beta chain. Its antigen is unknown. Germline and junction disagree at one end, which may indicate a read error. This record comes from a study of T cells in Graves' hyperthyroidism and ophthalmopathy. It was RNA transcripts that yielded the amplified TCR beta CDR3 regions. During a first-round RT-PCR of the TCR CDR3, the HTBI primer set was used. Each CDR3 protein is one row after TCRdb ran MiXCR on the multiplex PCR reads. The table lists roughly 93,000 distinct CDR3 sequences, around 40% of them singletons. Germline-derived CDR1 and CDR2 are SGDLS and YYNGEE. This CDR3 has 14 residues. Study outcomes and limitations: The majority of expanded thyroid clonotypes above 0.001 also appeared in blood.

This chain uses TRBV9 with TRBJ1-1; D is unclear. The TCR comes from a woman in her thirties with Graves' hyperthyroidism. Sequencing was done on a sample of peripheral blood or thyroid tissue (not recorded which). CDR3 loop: CVSSPRRASTQAFF. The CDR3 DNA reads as TGTGTCAGCAGCCCTCGGAGAGCGAGCACTCAAGCTTTCTTT.